This T cell receptor beta chain was sequenced for a study of response to subunit inactivated influenza vaccine. Whole-study findings and limits: Few additional T cells are recruited per seasonal influenza vaccination, authors suggested.

The V end was cut by 6 bases, the J end by 9 bases, with 21 bases between. The CDR3 is 14 amino acids. From the RT-PCR reads, TCRdb called clonotypes with MiXCR, one entry per CDR3 protein. The data contain over 800,000 distinct CDR3 sequences, about 20% of them singletons. This clonotype has a handful of counts. The antigen remains unidentified. This TCR was recovered from a man aged 45 to 65 who received an inactivated influenza vaccine. The material was PBMCs from blood, obtained less than 6 days after vaccination. This rearrangement joins TRBV12-3 or TRBV12-4 to TRBJ2-7, with D perhaps being TRBD1 or TRBD2 (6 bases each). CDR3 amino acids: CASSRGRLLGLQYF. The CDR3 region has the DNA TGTGCCAGCAGCCGGGGGCGACTACTGGGCTTGCAGTACTTC.